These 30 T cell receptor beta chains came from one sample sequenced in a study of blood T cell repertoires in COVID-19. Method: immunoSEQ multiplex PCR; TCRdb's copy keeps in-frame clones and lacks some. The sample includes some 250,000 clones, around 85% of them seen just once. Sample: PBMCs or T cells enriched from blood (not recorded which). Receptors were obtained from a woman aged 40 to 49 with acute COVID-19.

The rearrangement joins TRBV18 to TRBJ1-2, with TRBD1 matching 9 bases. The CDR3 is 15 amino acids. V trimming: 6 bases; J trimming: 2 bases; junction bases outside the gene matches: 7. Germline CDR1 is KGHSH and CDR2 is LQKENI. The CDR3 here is CASSPDRGDNYGYTF. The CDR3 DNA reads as TGTGCCAGCTCCCCGGACAGGGGAGACAACTATGGCTACACCTTC.

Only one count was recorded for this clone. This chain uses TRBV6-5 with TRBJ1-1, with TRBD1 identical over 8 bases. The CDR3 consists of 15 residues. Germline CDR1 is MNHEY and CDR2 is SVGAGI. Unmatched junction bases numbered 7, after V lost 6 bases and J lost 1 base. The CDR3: CASRSQGAGNTEAFF. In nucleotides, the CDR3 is TGTGCCAGCAGATCTCAGGGGGCGGGGAACACTGAAGCTTTCTTT.

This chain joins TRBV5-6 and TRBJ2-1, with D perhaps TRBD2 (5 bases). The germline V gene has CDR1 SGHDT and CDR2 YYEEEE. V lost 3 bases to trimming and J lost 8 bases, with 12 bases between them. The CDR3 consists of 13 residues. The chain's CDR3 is CASSSRRAHEQFF. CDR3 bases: TGTGCCAGCAGCTCACGGCGGGCCCATGAGCAGTTCTTC. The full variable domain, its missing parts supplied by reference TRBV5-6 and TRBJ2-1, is DAGVTQSPTHLIKTRGQQVTLRCSPKSGHDTVSWYQQALGQGPQFIFQYYEEEERQRGNFPDRFSGHQFPNYSSELNVNALLLGDSALYLCASSSRRAHEQFFGPGTRLTVL.

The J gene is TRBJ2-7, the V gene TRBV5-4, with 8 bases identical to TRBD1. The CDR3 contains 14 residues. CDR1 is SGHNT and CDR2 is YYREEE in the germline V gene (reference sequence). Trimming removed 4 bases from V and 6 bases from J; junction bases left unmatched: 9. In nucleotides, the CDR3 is TGTGCCAGCAGCGTTGGGACAGGTCCTAGCGAGCAGTACTTC. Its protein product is CASSVGTGPSEQYF.

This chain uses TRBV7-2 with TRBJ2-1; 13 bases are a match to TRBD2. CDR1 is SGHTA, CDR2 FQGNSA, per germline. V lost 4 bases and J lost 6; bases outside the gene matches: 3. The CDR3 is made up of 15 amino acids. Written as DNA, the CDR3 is TGTGCCAGCAGCTCACTAGCGGGAGGGACCAATGAGCAGTTCTTC. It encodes CASSSLAGGTNEQFF.

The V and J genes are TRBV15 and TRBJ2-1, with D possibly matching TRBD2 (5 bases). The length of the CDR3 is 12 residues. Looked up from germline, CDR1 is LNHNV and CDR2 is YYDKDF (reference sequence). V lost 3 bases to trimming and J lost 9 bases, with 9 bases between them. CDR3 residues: CATSRGVIEQFF. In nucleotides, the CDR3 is TGTGCCACCAGCAGGGGAGTGATTGAGCAGTTCTTC.

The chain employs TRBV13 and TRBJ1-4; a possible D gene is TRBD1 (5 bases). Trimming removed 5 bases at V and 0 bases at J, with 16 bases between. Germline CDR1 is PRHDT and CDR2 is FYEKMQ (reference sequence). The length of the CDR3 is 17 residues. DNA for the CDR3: TGTGCCAGCAGCAGCCGAATAGGGGATGCAACTAATGAAAAACTGTTTTTT. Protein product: CASSSRIGDATNEKLFF.

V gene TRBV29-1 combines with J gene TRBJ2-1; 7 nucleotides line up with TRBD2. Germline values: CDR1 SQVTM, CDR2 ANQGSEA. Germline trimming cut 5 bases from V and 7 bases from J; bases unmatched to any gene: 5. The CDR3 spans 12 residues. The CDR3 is CSVIGRLNEQFF. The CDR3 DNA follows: TGCAGCGTTATCGGGAGGCTAAATGAGCAGTTCTTC.

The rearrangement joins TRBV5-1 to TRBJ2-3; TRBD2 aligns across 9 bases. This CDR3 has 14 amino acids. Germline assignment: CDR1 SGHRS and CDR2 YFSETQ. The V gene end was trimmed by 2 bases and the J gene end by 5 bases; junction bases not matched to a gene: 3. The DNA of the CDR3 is TGCGCCAGCAGCTTTGGCGGGAGGGGAGATACGCAGTATTTT. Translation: CASSFGGRGDTQYF. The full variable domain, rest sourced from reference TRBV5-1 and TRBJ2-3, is KAGVTQTPRYLIKTRGQQVTLSCSPISGHRSVSWYQQTPGQGLQFLFEYFSETQRNKGNFPGRFSGRQFSNSRSEMNVSTLELGDSALYLCASSFGGRGDTQYFGPGTRLTVL.

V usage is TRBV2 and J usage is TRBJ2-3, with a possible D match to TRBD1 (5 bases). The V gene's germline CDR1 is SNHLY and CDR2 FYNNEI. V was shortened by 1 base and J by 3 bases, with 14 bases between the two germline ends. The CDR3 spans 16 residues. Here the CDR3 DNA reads TGTGCCAGCAGTGAAGTTGGGGCGAGTGGGACAGATACGCAGTATTTT. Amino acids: CASSEVGASGTDTQYF.

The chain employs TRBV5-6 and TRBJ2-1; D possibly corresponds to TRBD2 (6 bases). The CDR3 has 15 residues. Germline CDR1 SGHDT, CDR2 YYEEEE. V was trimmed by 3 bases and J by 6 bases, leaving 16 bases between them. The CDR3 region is CASSSLATLFNEQFF. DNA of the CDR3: TGTGCCAGCAGCTCCCTAGCGACCCTTTTCAATGAGCAGTTCTTC.

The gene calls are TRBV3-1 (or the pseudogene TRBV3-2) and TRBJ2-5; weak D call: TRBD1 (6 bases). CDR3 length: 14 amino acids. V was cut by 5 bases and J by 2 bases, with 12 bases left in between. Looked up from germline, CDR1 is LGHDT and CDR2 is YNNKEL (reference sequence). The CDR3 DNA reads TGTGCCAGCAGCAAATGGACAGAACAAGAGACCCAGTACTTC. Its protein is CASSKWTEQETQYF.

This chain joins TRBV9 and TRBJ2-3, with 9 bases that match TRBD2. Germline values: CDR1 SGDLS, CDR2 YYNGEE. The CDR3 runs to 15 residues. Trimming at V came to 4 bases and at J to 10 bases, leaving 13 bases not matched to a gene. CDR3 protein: CASSQISGSVGAQYF. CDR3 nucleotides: TGTGCCAGCAGCCAGATTAGCGGGAGCGTTGGCGCGCAGTATTTT.

CDR3 protein: CASSEYTSGSSEQYF. The CDR3 nucleotides are TGTGCCAGCAGTGAATACACTAGCGGGAGTAGCGAGCAGTACTTC. The V call is TRBV25-1, the J call TRBJ2-7; TRBD2 matches 11 bases. J gave up 6 bases and V 0 bases, and 4 bases lay outside the gene matches. This CDR3 comprises 15 residues. Germline CDR1 is MGHDK and CDR2 is SYGVNS.

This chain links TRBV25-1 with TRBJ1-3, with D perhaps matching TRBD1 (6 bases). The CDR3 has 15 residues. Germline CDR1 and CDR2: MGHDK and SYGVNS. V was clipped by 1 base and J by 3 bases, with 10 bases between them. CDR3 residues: CASSEFQGNGNTIYF. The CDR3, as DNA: TGTGCCAGCAGTGAATTCCAGGGGAATGGAAACACCATATATTTT.

CDR3 in DNA: TGTGCCAGCTCACCACAGGGGTCGGACACCGGGGAGCTGTTTTTT. Translation: CASSPQGSDTGELFF. This chain uses TRBV18 with TRBJ2-2, with D possibly being TRBD1 (5 bases). With 1 base removed from V and 3 bases from J, the gap between germline ends came to 9 bases. Germline CDR1 and CDR2: KGHSH and LQKENI. The CDR3 has 15 residues.

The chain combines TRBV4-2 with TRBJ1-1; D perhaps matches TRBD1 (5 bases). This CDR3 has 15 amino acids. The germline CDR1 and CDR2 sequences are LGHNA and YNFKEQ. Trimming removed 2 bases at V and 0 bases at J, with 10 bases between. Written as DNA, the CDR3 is TGTGCCAGCAGCCAACGTTCGGACATGAACACTGAAGCTTTCTTT. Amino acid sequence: CASSQRSDMNTEAFF.

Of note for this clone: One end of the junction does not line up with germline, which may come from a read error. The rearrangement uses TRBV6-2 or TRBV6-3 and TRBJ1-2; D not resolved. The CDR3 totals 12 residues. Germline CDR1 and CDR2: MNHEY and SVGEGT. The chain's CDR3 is CASSYGMVGHTF. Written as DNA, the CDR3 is TGTGCCAGCAGTTACGGTATGGTTGGCCACACCTTC.

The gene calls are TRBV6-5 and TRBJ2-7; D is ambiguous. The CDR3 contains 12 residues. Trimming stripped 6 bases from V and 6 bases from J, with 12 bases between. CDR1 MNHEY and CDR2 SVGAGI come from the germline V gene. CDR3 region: CASSTESGEQYF. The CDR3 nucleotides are TGTGCCAGCAGCACTGAGTCCGGCGAGCAGTACTTC.

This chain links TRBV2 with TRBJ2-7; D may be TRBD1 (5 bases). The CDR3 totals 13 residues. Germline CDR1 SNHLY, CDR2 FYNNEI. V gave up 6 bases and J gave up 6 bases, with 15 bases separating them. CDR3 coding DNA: TGTGCCAGCAGGGGGATGACAGTTCCCGAGCAGTACTTC. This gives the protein CASRGMTVPEQYF.

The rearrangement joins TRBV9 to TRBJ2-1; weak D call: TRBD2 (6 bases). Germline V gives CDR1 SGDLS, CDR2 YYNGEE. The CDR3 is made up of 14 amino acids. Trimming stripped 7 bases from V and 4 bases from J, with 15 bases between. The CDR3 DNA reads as TGTGCCAGCCAGGAGGGCGCAAGTTACAATGAGCAGTTCTTC. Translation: CASQEGASYNEQFF.

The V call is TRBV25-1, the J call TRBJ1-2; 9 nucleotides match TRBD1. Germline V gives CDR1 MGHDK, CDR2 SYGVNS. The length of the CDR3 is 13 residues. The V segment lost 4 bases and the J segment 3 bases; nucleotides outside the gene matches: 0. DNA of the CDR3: TGTGCCAGCAGTGGACAGGGGGACTATGGCTACACCTTC. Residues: CASSGQGDYGYTF.

Here the CDR3 reads CASNEWQGSSEPQHF. Written as DNA, the CDR3 is TGTGCCAGCAACGAATGGCAGGGTAGTAGTGAGCCCCAGCATTTT. This chain joins TRBV2 and TRBJ1-5; D possibly corresponds to TRBD1 (5 bases). The CDR3 is 15 residues long. CDR1 and CDR2 from the germline V gene are SNHLY and FYNNEI. V was pared by 7 bases and J by 8 bases, with 21 bases between.

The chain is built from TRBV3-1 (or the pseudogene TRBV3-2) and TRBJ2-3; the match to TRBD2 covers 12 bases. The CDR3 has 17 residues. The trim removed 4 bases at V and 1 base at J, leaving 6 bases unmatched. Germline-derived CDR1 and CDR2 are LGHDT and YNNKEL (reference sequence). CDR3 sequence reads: CASSPRTSGTGTDTQYF. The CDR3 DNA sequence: TGTGCCAGCAGCCCGCGGACTAGCGGGACTGGCACAGATACGCAGTATTTT.

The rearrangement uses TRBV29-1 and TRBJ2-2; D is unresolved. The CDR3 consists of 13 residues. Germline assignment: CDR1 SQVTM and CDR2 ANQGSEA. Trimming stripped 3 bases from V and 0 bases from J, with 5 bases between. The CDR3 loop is CSVDRANTGELFF. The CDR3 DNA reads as TGCAGCGTTGACCGGGCGAACACCGGGGAGCTGTTTTTT.

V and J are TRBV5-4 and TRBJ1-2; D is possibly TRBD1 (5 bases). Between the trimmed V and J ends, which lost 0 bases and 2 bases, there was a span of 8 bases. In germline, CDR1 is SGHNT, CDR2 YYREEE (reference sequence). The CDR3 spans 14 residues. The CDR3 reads CASSLAGKNYGYTF. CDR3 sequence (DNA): TGTGCCAGCAGCTTGGCAGGGAAGAACTATGGCTACACCTTC.

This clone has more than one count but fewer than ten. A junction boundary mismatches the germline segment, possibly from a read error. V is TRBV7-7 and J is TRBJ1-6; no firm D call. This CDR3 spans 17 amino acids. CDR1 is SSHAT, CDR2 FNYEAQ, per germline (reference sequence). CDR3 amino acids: CASSAMGQASYNSPLHF. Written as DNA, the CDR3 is TGTGCTAGCAGCGCGATGGGCCAGGCGTCCTATAATTCACCCCTCCACTTT.

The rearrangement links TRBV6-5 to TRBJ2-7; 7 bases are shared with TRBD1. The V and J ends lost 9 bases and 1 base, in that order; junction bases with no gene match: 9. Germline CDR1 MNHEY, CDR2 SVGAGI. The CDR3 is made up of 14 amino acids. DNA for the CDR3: TGTGCCAGTGCTGCGACAGGGCCATCCTACGAGCAGTACTTC. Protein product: CASAATGPSYEQYF.

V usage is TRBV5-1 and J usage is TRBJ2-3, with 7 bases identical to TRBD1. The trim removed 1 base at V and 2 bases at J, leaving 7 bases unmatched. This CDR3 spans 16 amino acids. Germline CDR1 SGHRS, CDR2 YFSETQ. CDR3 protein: CASSLSGGTDTDTQYF. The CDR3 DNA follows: TGCGCCAGCAGCTTGTCTGGTGGGACAGACACAGATACGCAGTATTTT.

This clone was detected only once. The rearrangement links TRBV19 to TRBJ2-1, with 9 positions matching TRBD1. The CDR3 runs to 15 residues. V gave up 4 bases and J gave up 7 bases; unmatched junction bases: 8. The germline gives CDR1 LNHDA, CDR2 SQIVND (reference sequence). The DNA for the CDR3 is TGTGCCAGTAGTACGAGCGGACAGGGGATAAATGAGCAGTTCTTC. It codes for CASSTSGQGINEQFF. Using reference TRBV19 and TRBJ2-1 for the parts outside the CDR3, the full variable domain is DGGITQSPKYLFRKEGQNVTLSCEQNLNHDAMYWYRQDPGQGLRLIYYSQIVNDFQKGDIAEGYSVSREKKESFPLTVTSAQKNPTAFYLCASSTSGQGINEQFFGPGTRLTVL.